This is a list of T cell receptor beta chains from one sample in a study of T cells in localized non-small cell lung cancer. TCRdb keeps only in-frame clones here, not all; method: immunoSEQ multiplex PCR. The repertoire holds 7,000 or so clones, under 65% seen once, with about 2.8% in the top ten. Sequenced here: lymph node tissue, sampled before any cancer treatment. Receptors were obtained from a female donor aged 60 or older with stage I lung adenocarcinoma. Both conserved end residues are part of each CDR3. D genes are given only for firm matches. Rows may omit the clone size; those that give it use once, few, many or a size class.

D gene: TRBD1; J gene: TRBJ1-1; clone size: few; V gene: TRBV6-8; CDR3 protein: CASSYTPLDRGGTEAFF; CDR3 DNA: TGTGCCAGCAGTTACACCCCTCTGGACAGGGGAGGGACTGAAGCTTTCTTT
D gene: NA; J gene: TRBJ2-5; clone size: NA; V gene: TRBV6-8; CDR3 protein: CASSPVSGMETQYF; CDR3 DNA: TGTGCCAGCAGCCCAGTGTCGGGGATGGAGACCCAGTACTTC
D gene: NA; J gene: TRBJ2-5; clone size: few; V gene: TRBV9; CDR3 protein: CASSPPGLRETQYF; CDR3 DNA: TGTGCCAGCAGTCCGCCCGGGCTGCGAGAGACCCAGTACTTC
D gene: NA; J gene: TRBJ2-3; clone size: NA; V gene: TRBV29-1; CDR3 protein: CSVEDPSGTDTQYF; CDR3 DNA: TGCAGCGTTGAAGATCCGAGCGGCACAGATACGCAGTATTTT
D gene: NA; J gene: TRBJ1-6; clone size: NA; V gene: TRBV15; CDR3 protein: CATSNPDRNSPLHF; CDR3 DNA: TGTGCCACCAGCAACCCAGACAGAAATTCACCCCTCCACTTT
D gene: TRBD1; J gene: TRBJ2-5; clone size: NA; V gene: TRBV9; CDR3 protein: CASSPPRGETQYF; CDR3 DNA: TGTGCCAGCAGCCCCCCCAGGGGGGAGACCCAGTACTTC
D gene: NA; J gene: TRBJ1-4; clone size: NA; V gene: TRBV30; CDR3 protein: CAWKGLGTNEKLFF; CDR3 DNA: TGTGCCTGGAAGGGGTTAGGCACTAATGAAAAACTGTTTTTT
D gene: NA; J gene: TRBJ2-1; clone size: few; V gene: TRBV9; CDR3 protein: CASSVFSGSYNEQFF; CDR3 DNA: TGTGCCAGCAGCGTGTTCTCCGGCTCCTACAATGAGCAGTTCTTC
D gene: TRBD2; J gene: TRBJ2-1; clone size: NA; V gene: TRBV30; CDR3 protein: CAWRELAGVVNEQFF; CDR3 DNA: TGTGCCTGGAGAGAACTAGCGGGAGTCGTCAATGAGCAGTTCTTC
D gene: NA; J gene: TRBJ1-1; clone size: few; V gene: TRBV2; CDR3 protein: CASNSQGGDTEAFF; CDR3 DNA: TGTGCCAGCAACTCCCAGGGAGGGGACACTGAAGCTTTCTTT
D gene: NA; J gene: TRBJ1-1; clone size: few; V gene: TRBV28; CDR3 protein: CASSTPRRPGEAFF; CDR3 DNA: TGTGCCAGCAGTACCCCTAGGCGGCCAGGTGAAGCTTTCTTT
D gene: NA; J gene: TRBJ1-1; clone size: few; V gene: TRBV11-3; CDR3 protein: CASSFPGAPRNTEAFF; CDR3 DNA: TGTGCCAGCAGCTTTCCAGGGGCGCCCAGGAACACTGAAGCTTTCTTT
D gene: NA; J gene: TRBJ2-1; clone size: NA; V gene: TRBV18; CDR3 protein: CASSHGTTTYNEQFF; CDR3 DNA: TGTGCCAGCTCACACGGGACCACTACGTACAATGAGCAGTTCTTC
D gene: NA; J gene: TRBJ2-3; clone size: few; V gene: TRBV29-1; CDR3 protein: CSVEASTDTQYF; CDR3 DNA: TGCAGCGTTGAAGCTAGCACAGATACGCAGTATTTT
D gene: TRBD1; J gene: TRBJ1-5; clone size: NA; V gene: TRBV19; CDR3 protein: CASSIADRGNQPQHF; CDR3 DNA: TGTGCCAGTAGTATAGCCGACAGGGGGAATCAGCCCCAGCATTTT
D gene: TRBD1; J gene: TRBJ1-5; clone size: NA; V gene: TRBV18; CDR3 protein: CASSPLGTGSGRQPQHF; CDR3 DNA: TGTGCCAGCTCACCACTCGGGACAGGGAGCGGTCGTCAGCCCCAGCATTTT
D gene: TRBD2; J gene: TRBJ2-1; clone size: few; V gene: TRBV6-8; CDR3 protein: CASSDGLAGGVEQFF; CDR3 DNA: TGTGCCAGCAGTGATGGCCTAGCGGGAGGGGTTGAGCAGTTCTTC
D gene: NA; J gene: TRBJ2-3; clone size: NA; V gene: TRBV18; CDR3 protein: CASSPGSSPDTQYF; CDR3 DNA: TGTGCCAGCTCTCCGGGGAGCTCCCCAGATACGCAGTATTTT
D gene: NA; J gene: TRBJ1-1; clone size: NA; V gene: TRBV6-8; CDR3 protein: CASSFASGGGTEAFF; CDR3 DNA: TGTGCCAGCAGCTTCGCCAGTGGGGGCGGCACTGAAGCTTTCTTT
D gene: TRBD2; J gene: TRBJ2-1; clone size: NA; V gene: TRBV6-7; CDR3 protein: CASSYSISGTLNHNEQFF; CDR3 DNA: TGTGCCAGCAGTTACTCGATCAGCGGGACCCTAAACCACAATGAGCAGTTCTTC